The T cell receptor beta chain under discussion was sequenced for a study of cytomegalovirus exposure and HLA in healthy donors. The wider study: There were around 100 million unique TCR beta sequences, drawn from roughly 200 million T cells, in an earlier analysis. Points from the study as a whole: There were several of the most significant clusters that appeared linked to common viral pathogens in a later analysis. Among TCR beta chains of equal frequency, HLA-associated ones were more clonally expanded in a later analysis.

The study ran its PCR with 60 Vbeta and 13 Jbeta primers. TCRdb keeps only in-frame clones here, not all; method: immunoSEQ multiplex PCR. The sample includes some 140,000 clones, over 70% of them seen just once. About this clone: Its matching antigen is unknown.

V dropped 3 bases and J dropped 4; count of bases not matched to a gene: 7. This CDR3 comprises 15 residues. From germline, CDR1 is LNHNV and CDR2 YYDKDF (reference sequence). The sequenced material came from PBMCs. The chain carries TRBV15 and TRBJ1-2, with 8 bases fitting TRBD1. The receptor was isolated from a man between 18 and 29 years old in good health and CMV-seronegative. The CDR3 DNA follows: TGTGCCACCAGCAGGGCACATACAGGGGGCTATGGCTACACCTTC. It codes for CATSRAHTGGYGYTF.